This T cell receptor beta chain was recovered during a study of T cells in Graves' hyperthyroidism and ophthalmopathy. A patient was excluded if there was uncontrolled infection, other autoimmune disease, pregnancy or lactation. V was pared by 3 bases and J by 2 bases, with 13 bases between. This CDR3 has 15 residues. Germline V gene sequence: CDR1 MNHNS, CDR2 SASEGT. The investigators amplified TCR beta CDR3 regions from RNA transcripts. In the first-round RT-PCR of the TCR CDR3, the HTBI primer set was used. TCRdb re-analysed the multiplex PCR reads in MiXCR, keeping a single row per CDR3 protein. The data show hundreds of thousands of distinct CDR3 sequences, with just under 20% seen just once and around 50% held by the top ten.

Sequences were obtained from blood. The TCR was taken from a man aged 40-50 years with Graves' ophthalmopathy. The genes are TRBV6-1 and TRBJ1-1, with a tentative D call TRBD1 (5 bases). The CDR3 coding sequence is TGTGCCAGCAGTGATAAACCGACAGTAAACACTGAAGCTTTCTTT. Translation: CASSDKPTVNTEAFF.